This T cell receptor beta chain is from a study of beta chain features in type 1 diabetes. In regard to this clone: Its antigen remains unidentified.

The authors reverse transcribed all of the isolated RNA, so sequencing captured expressed TCRB transcripts. Profiled with immunoSEQ multiplex PCR; TCRdb holds only in-frame clones, not every one. The sample consists of some 240,000 clones, roughly a tenth of them appearing once. The study, taken as a whole, reports: Among type 1 diabetes patients, VDJ junctions had fewer insertions and more deletions. In all four CD4+ subsets, TCRB CDR3 length was significantly, moderately reduced in type 1 diabetes.

V was pared by 2 bases and J by 7 bases, with 15 bases between. Germline values: CDR1 SGHTA, CDR2 FQGNSA. This CDR3 is 14 amino acids long. Sequencing input: central memory CD4+ T cells from blood. The clonotype was recovered from a young man in good health. The genes are TRBV7-2 and TRBJ2-7; D is undetermined. The CDR3 loop reads CASSLTSAKLEQYF. CDR3 in DNA: TGTGCCAGCAGCTTAACCAGCGCCAAGCTGGAGCAGTACTTC.